The following is a T cell receptor beta chain sequence with its context. The assay was immunoSEQ multiplex PCR, and TCRdb's table has in-frame clones only and misses some. The table shows around 68,000 clones, with around 80% occurring only once. This specimen comes from a study of control samples from healthy donors and cancer patients. Trimming at V came to 7 bases and at J to 3 bases, leaving 8 bases not matched to a gene. CDR3 size: 15 residues. Germline-derived CDR1 and CDR2 are LNHDA and SQIVND (reference sequence). Source material: blood. The source of this sequence is a man aged 55-75 years in good health. V is TRBV19 and J is TRBJ2-3; 9 bases are a match to TRBD1. The CDR3 region is CASTRGTGSTDTQYF. DNA of the CDR3: TGTGCCAGTACTCGCGGGACAGGGTCGACAGATACGCAGTATTTT.